This T cell receptor (beta chain) was recorded in a study of early T cells in non-severe SARS-CoV-2 infection (dated by TCRdb to 2020 to 2022). Regarding the complete study: Because TCR sequencing was done on bulk RNA from unsorted whole blood, the alpha and beta chains could not be paired. Overall study results and their limits: VDJdb matching was skewed toward anti-spike CD8 responses and likely underestimated virus-specific expansions by missing private and CD4 specificities.

The cysteine opens and the phenylalanine closes a CDR3 of 19 amino acids. Only the CDR3 portion is preserved as DNA: 57 bases, with reading frame beginning at the first base. V is pared back by 0 bases and J by 0 bases, with 15 bases lying between the germline termini. CDR1 MNHEY and CDR2 SVGAGI are derived from the germline V gene. The study was a case-control design nested within a healthcare worker cohort in London, UK, with weekly nasopharyngeal swab PCR tests and blood sampling. Healthcare workers were recruited during the week of the UK lockdown, between 23 and 31 March 2020, and followed weekly for up to about 15 weeks. A word on this clonotype: Its antigen has not been determined. No much larger clonotype is one base removed from it; base qualities were not supplied.

The protocol used for the library was 5' RACE. Data came from a NextSeq 500. Unique molecular identifiers were attached to individual cDNA molecules in the TCR library protocol so that sequencing error and PCR bias could be corrected. Both TCR alpha and beta chains were sequenced, and tight co-correlation was observed between alpha and beta sequence abundances in each sample. Concerning the study's data processing: Decombinator V4 was used to annotate the V gene, J gene and CDR3 of the TCR sequences. TCRs were defined as expanded if a significant change between any two time points was detected under a Poisson model with p below 0.0001. TCR abundances were normalised to the total number of TCRs sequenced in each sample and reported as counts per million. TRAV1-2 paired with TRAJ12, TRAJ20 or TRAJ33 defined MAIT TCRs, while TRAV10 paired with TRAJ18 defined iNKT TCRs. VDJdb, accessed 1 November 2021, was searched for CMV, EBV and SARS-CoV-2 annotated TCRs, with TCRs annotated for multiple antigens excluded. TCRdb redid the processing of the public reads, applying fastp at Q25 and MiXCR, and retained in-frame beta chains. Identical CDR3 protein sequences are pooled into one entry, listed with their most common genes and DNA. Here the V and J calls rest on TCRdb's processing, not on the authors' analysis. The table for this sample lists 70,000 to 75,000 distinct CDR3 sequences; roughly an eighth of them were counted only once. More than 12% of the sample is taken by the ten largest.

The sequence came from an adult who was a healthcare worker with PCR-confirmed SARS-CoV-2 infection or an uninfected control (not recorded which). The sample consisted of whole blood. Recombination connected TRBV6-5 to TRBJ1-6, with TRBD1 tentatively as D gene (6 bases match). For the CDR3, the sequence is CASSYSTPQGSSYNSPLHF. The DNA reads TGTGCCAGCAGTTACTCGACTCCACAGGGTAGCTCCTATAATTCACCCCTCCACTTT.